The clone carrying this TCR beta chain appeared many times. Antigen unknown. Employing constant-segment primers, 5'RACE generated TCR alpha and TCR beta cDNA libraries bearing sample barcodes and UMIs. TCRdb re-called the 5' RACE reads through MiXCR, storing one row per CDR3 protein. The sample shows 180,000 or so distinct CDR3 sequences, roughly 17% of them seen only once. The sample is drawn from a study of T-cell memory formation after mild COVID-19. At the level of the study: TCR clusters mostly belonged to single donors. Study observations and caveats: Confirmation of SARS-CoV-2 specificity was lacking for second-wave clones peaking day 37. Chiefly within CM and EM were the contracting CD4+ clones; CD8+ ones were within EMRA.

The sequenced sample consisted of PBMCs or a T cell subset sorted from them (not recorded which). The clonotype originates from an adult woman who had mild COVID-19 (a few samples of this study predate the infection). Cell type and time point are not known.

The CDR3 sequence is CSANGLEWGEQYF. DNA for the CDR3: TGCAGTGCAAACGGACTAGAATGGGGCGAGCAGTACTTC. This chain joins TRBV20-1 and TRBJ2-7; TRBD2 matches at 7 bases. The CDR3 runs to 13 residues. The junction had 11 bases not matched to a gene; V was cut back by 6 bases and J by 6 bases. From germline, CDR1 is DFQATT and CDR2 SNEGSKA (reference sequence).